This passage covers 11 T cell receptor beta chains from one sample sequenced in a study of blood T cell repertoires in COVID-19. The table came from immunoSEQ multiplex PCR; TCRdb's copy has only in-frame clones and leaves some out. Among fewer than 400,000 clones listed, approximately 86% were seen once. Material: peripheral blood. The receptors come from a human donor in a cohort sampled during active COVID-19.

The genes are TRBV30 and TRBJ1-1, with 7 bases identical to TRBD1. Germline CDR1 is GTSNPN and CDR2 is SVGIG (reference sequence). The CDR3 is made up of 13 amino acids. Trimming cost V 5 bases and J 0 bases; bases outside gene matches: 3. CDR3 sequence (DNA): TGTGCCTGGGGGGACAGCGTGAACACTGAAGCTTTCTTT. Amino acid sequence: CAWGDSVNTEAFF.

This chain connects TRBV5-6 to TRBJ1-6; 8 bases map to TRBD1. Germline V CDR1 and CDR2: SGHDT, YYEEEE. The length of the CDR3 is 15 residues. V lost 5 bases, J lost 9 bases, and 10 bases stayed unmatched. CDR3: CASRHFNDRGSPLHF. CDR3 bases: TGTGCCAGCAGGCACTTCAACGACAGGGGTTCACCCCTCCACTTT.

This clone was detected only once. The chain couples TRBV10-3 to TRBJ1-1, with 8 bases that match TRBD1. J was trimmed by 5 bases and V by 2 bases; bases with no gene match: 13. The CDR3 covers 17 residues. Germline CDR1 and CDR2: ENHRY and SYGVKD. The chain's CDR3 is CAISERSQGAPGTEAFF. The CDR3 bases are TGTGCCATCAGTGAGAGGTCCCAGGGGGCGCCGGGGACTGAAGCTTTCTTT.

The chain combines TRBV7-9 with TRBJ2-1; 11 bases are shared with TRBD2. Germline trimming cut 5 bases from V and 2 bases from J; bases unmatched to any gene: 5. This CDR3 region has 16 residues. Germline CDR1 and CDR2: SEHNR and FQNEAQ (reference sequence). CDR3 region: CASSIRLAGTYNEQFF. CDR3 nucleotide sequence: TGTGCCAGCAGCATAAGACTAGCGGGGACCTACAATGAGCAGTTCTTC.

The rearrangement uses TRBV15 and TRBJ1-2, with TRBD1 as a possible D gene (5 bases). The CDR3 spans 13 residues. The germline gives CDR1 LNHNV, CDR2 YYDKDF (reference sequence). Trimming left V 5 bases short and J 4 bases short, with 11 bases between. The CDR3 DNA sequence: TGTGCCACCAGCTTCGACAGATTCTATGGCTACACCTTC. Translating gives CATSFDRFYGYTF. The variable domain in full, with the rest retrieved from reference TRBV15 and TRBJ1-2, is DAMVIQNPRYQVTQFGKPVTLSCSQTLNHNVMYWYQQKSSQAPKLLFHYYDKDFNNEADTPDNFQSRRPNTSFCFLDIRSPGLGDTAMYLCATSFDRFYGYTFGSGTRLTVV.

The V and J genes are TRBV19 and TRBJ1-1; D gene uncertain. The germline gives CDR1 LNHDA, CDR2 SQIVND (reference sequence). There are 15 residues in the CDR3. The germline V and J ends were trimmed by 6 bases and 3 bases, with 17 bases remaining between them. The CDR3 is CASRALQIGDTEAFF. The CDR3 nucleotides are TGTGCCAGTAGGGCCCTCCAAATCGGGGACACTGAAGCTTTCTTT.

The chain combines TRBV5-1 with TRBJ2-2; D is undetermined. The CDR3 runs to 16 residues. Per germline, CDR1 SGHRS and CDR2 YFSETQ. Trimming shortened V by 4 bases and J by 7 bases, and 20 bases separated the two germline ends. Here the CDR3 DNA reads TGCGCCAGCAGCCCACCGTCCGACGGTTCAGGCGGGGAGCTGTTTTTT. Amino acids: CASSPPSDGSGGELFF.

V and J are TRBV5-6 and TRBJ2-3; D is unclear. The germline V gene encodes CDR1 SGHDT and CDR2 YYEEEE. This CDR3 is built from 13 residues. The V gene lost 0 bases and the J gene lost 4 bases, with 6 bases spanning the gap. This chain's CDR3 is CASSLAFSDTQYF. DNA for the CDR3: TGTGCCAGCAGCTTGGCCTTCTCAGATACGCAGTATTTT.

The V and J genes are TRBV28 and TRBJ2-7, with 7 bases fitting TRBD1. The CDR3 sequence is 13 residues long. V dropped 2 bases and J dropped 7; count of bases not matched to a gene: 5. Germline assignment: CDR1 MDHEN and CDR2 SYDVKM. The CDR3 sequence: CASSLDRVGEQYF. In DNA, the CDR3 is TGTGCCAGCAGTTTAGACAGGGTTGGTGAGCAGTACTTC.

The chain carries TRBV2 and TRBJ2-2, with D perhaps matching TRBD2 (5 bases). Trimming pared 1 base from V and 2 bases from J, leaving 8 bases between. The CDR3 is made up of 15 amino acids. Germline values: CDR1 SNHLY, CDR2 FYNNEI. CDR3 sequence reads: CASSEDGINTGELFF. The CDR3 nucleotides read TGTGCCAGCAGTGAAGACGGGATAAACACCGGGGAGCTGTTTTTT.

The chain couples TRBV30 to TRBJ2-3; 8 positions agree with TRBD2. This CDR3 is 18 amino acids long. The germline V gene encodes CDR1 GTSNPN and CDR2 SVGIG (reference sequence). After removal of 0 bases from V and 4 bases from J, the junction contained 15 bases not matched to a gene. The CDR3 DNA is TGTGCCTGGAGTGTTATTTATGTAGCGGGAAAGGCAGCAGATACGCAGTATTTT. Its translation: CAWSVIYVAGKAADTQYF.